Listed here is a single T cell receptor (beta chain). This record comes from a study of siplizumab effects on memory and regulatory T cells. This CDR3 region has 13 residues. Germline CDR1 is MNHNY and CDR2 is SVGAGI (reference sequence). Measured with immunoSEQ multiplex PCR; TCRdb has only the in-frame clones, and not every one. Here the sample spans some 65,000 clones, around nine tenths being singletons. This clonotype originated in a human donor in good health. V is TRBV6-6 and J is TRBJ2-5; no clear D. The J call is uncertain, as TRBJ2-7 better fits the DNA end. The source material was Tregs sorted from blood. CDR3 DNA sequence: TGTGCCAGCAGTTTGTCAGGAACCTACGAGCAGTACTTC. Protein: CASSLSGTYEQYF.